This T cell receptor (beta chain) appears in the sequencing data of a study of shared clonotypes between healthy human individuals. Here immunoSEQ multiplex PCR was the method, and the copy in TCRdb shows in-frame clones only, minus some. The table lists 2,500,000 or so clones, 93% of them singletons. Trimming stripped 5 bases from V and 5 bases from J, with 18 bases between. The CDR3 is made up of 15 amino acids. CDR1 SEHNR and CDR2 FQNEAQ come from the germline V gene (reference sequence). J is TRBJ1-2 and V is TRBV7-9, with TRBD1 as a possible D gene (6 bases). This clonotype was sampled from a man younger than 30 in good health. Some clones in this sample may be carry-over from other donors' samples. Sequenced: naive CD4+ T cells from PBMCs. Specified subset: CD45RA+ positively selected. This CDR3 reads CASSARQETIYGYTF. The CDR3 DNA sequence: TGTGCCAGCAGCGCCCGACAGGAAACCATATATGGCTACACCTTC.